One TCR beta chain is described in this entry. Its target is not known. This specimen comes from a study of shared clonotypes between healthy human individuals. Method: immunoSEQ multiplex PCR; TCRdb's copy keeps in-frame clones and lacks some. The sample has about 680,000 clones, approximately 79% seen once. Germline lookup yields CDR1 SGHNT and CDR2 YYREEE (reference sequence). Trimming took 4 bases from V and 2 from J; bases not matched to a gene: 8. The CDR3 sequence is 16 residues long. Study-level findings and limits: Estimated clonotype richness was generally higher in naive than memory subsets. Apart from blood, nothing was sampled; tissue repertoires likely differ. Several donors shared around 5% of their naive CD4 clonotypes.

This receptor was taken from a woman in her 30s in good health. Sequencing used memory CD4+ T cells sorted from blood. The subset was: CD45RA-negative fraction. The rearrangement joins TRBV5-4 to TRBJ1-3; 8 bases match TRBD1. CDR3 loop: CASSPGGTGAGNTIYF. CDR3 coding DNA: TGTGCCAGCAGCCCAGGGGGCACAGGGGCTGGAAACACCATATATTTT. Combining the CDR3 with reference TRBV5-4 and TRBJ1-3 gives the whole variable domain ETGVTQSPTHLIKTRGQQVTLRCSSQSGHNTVSWYQQALGQGPQFIFQYYREEENGRGNFPPRFSGLQFPNYSSELNVNALELDDSALYLCASSPGGTGAGNTIYFGEGSWLTVV.